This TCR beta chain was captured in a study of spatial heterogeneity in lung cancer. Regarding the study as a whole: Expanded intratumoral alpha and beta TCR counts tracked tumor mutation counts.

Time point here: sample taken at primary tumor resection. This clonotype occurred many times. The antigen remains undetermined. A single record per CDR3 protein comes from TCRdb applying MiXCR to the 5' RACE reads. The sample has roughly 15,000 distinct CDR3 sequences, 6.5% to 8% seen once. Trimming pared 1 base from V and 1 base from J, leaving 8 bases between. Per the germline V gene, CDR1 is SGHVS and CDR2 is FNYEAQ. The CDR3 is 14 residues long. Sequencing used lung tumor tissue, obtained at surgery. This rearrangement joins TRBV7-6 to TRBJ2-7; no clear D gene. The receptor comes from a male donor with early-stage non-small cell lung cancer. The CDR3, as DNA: TGTGCCAGCAGCTTAGATGGCAATTCCTACGAGCAGTACTTC. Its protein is CASSLDGNSYEQYF.